The sequence of this TCR beta chain was determined in a study of blood T cell repertoires in COVID-19 (TCRdb year 2020). Background for the entire study: Collaborator samples came from the United States, Italy and Spain and covered acute and convalescent phases of COVID-19. Subjects who had been exposed to COVID-19, were actively infected with it, or had recovered from it provided the deeply sampled blood TCRbeta repertoires that made up the dataset. The repertoires were released in a freely available public database intended as a resource for research on the immune response to SARS-CoV-2. The material from the prospective study consisted of cDNA or gDNA derived from T cells, B-cell-depleted T cells, or PBMCs. Where HLA class I and class II types were available, the types were taken from metadata supplied by the sample provider, not from assay-based typing. Nearly every sample came with metadata listing a de-identified subject ID, COVID-19 status, age in years and sex. Samples came from the ongoing ImmuneRACE study (first 160 participants) plus 1,254 subjects from 6 global collaborators. Beyond this particular receptor, the publication reports: The amount of clinical and demographic metadata varied by source and participant and was provided uncurated.

One collaborating source in Seattle enrolled patients during active infection and followed them longitudinally through the course of disease. The collaborating institutions used their own protocols to collect whole blood in K2EDTA tubes. For TCRbeta analysis, collaborators shipped samples as frozen whole blood, isolated PBMCs, or DNA extracted from either of those sample types. This clone was counted between two and nine times. The target of this receptor is not known. Base qualities were left out, and no much larger clone turns up one base away. Including cysteine and phenylalanine, the CDR3 has 15 amino acids. Only the CDR3 DNA stays, 45 bases, in frame from base 1. V loses 5 bases of germline sequence and J loses 4 bases, and the interval between the two ends is 16 bases. Looking up the germline V gene (reference sequence) yields CDR1 SEHNR and CDR2 FQNEAQ. The immunoSEQ Assay, a bias-controlled multiplex PCR, was used to amplify TCRbeta CDR3 regions from genomic DNA. The original pipeline was this. The number of nucleated cells in each sample was estimated from the amplification of reference gene primers within the assay. To quantify the absolute abundance of each unique TCRbeta CDR3 rearrangement, sequence reads were collapsed and filtered. Productive Simpson clonality was computed per sample as the square root of Simpson's diversity index over productive rearrangements. Drawn from immuneACCESS, this table holds only the in-frame rearrangements with V and J called that TCRdb kept. Clones are partly lost; checked studies trace under half to an unresolved V gene and leave the rest unexplained. That table gives V, J and clone size, and the DNA gave D and trimming. This sample holds approximately 150,000 clones; less than 85% were observed only once. Approximately 7.6% of the sample belongs to the ten largest clones.

Recombination linked TRBV7-9 to TRBJ2-3; no D gene call is confident. Input material: peripheral blood. This clonotype was obtained from a woman in her sixties or seventies with COVID-19, enrolled during active disease. The nucleotides read TGTGCCAGCAGCCCGGTGCGCGCTTTTTCAGATACGCAGTATTTT. Its protein is CASSPVRAFSDTQYF.